Sequencing of this T cell receptor (beta chain) was carried out in a study of OX40 agonist ivuxolimab in advanced cancers. Points from the study as a whole: With doses of 0.1 to 3.0 mg/kg, CD4+ and CD8+ blood T cells had undergone clonal expansion by week 6.

This CDR3 is 15 amino acids long. The germline V gene encodes CDR1 LNHDA and CDR2 SQIVND (reference sequence). The V and J ends lost 1 base and 5 bases, in that order; junction bases with no gene match: 4. Data came from immunoSEQ multiplex PCR; TCRdb stores just in-frame clones and leaves some out. The repertoire holds tens of thousands of clones, with less than 90% as singletons. This clone occurred once. Its antigen is not identified. The sequence was obtained from an adult with an advanced solid tumor such as melanoma, head and neck, liver or kidney cancer. The material sequenced was CD4+ or CD8+ T cells sorted from blood, taken in a trial of the OX40 agonist ivuxolimab. The chain has TRBV19 and TRBJ2-1; 8 bases line up with TRBD1. CDR3 nucleotides: TGTGCCAGTAGTATAGTCGACAGGGGAAACAATGAGCAGTTCTTC. Its protein is CASSIVDRGNNEQFF. Looking up the rest from reference TRBV19 and TRBJ2-1 gives the full variable domain: DGGITQSPKYLFRKEGQNVTLSCEQNLNHDAMYWYRQDPGQGLRLIYYSQIVNDFQKGDIAEGYSVSREKKESFPLTVTSAQKNPTAFYLCASSIVDRGNNEQFFGPGTRLTVL.